A selection of T cell receptor beta chains follows, all from one sample in a study of blood T cell repertoires in COVID-19. Clones were read by immunoSEQ multiplex PCR, and TCRdb kept only the in-frame ones, dropping some. Of 130,000 to 150,000 clones in the sample, around 89% were seen once. Source material: peripheral blood. These receptors were obtained from a woman aged 55-70 years with active COVID-19. Both conserved end residues are part of each CDR3. A D gene is named only where the DNA matches it firmly. The listing skips clone size in some rows; elsewhere it reads once, few, many or a size class.

d_call: .; clone_size: .; v_call: TRBV2; j_call: TRBJ2-1; cdr3_nt: TGTGCCAGCGAGGCTCAAAGCAATGAGCAGTTCTTC; cdr3_aa: CASEAQSNEQFF
d_call: TRBD2; clone_size: .; v_call: TRBV9; j_call: TRBJ2-3; cdr3_nt: TGTGCCAGCAGCGGACTAGCGGGATCCTCAGATACGCAGTATTTT; cdr3_aa: CASSGLAGSSDTQYF
d_call: .; clone_size: once; v_call: TRBV21-1; j_call: TRBJ1-6; cdr3_nt: TGTGCCAGCAGCAAGAAGGGACAGAACAATTCACCCCTCCACTTT; cdr3_aa: CASSKKGQNNSPLHF
d_call: .; clone_size: .; v_call: TRBV28; j_call: TRBJ1-5; cdr3_nt: TGTGCCAGCAGTTTGACAGGACTCAATCAGCCCCAGCATTTT; cdr3_aa: CASSLTGLNQPQHF
d_call: .; clone_size: .; v_call: TRBV7-2; j_call: TRBJ2-7; cdr3_nt: TGTGCCAGCAGCCAGGCGTCCAATTCCCACGAGCAGTACTTC; cdr3_aa: CASSQASNSHEQYF
d_call: TRBD2; clone_size: .; v_call: TRBV5-1; j_call: TRBJ2-1; cdr3_nt: TGCGCCAGCAGCCCTCCGACTAGCGGGAATAATGAGCAGTTCTTC; cdr3_aa: CASSPPTSGNNEQFF
d_call: .; clone_size: once; v_call: TRBV6-6; j_call: TRBJ1-6; cdr3_nt: TGTGCCAGCAATCAGGGAGGGAGTAATTCACCCCTCCACTTT; cdr3_aa: CASNQGGSNSPLHF
d_call: .; clone_size: .; v_call: TRBV11-2; j_call: TRBJ2-1; cdr3_nt: TGTGCCAGCAGCTTACTCCCGGGAGCTTACAATGAGCAGTTCTTC; cdr3_aa: CASSLLPGAYNEQFF
d_call: .; clone_size: .; v_call: TRBV5-1; j_call: TRBJ2-1; cdr3_nt: TGCGCCAGCAGCCCCGGGGGAAACAATGAGCAGTTCTTC; cdr3_aa: CASSPGGNNEQFF
d_call: TRBD1; clone_size: .; v_call: TRBV7-3; j_call: TRBJ2-1; cdr3_nt: TGTGCCAGCAGCTCTAGCCGGGGACAGGGGACCTACAATGAGCAGTTCTTC; cdr3_aa: CASSSSRGQGTYNEQFF
d_call: .; clone_size: .; v_call: TRBV29-1; j_call: TRBJ2-1; cdr3_nt: TGCAGCGTTGACTTGACAGCCAATGAGCAGTTCTTC; cdr3_aa: CSVDLTANEQFF
d_call: .; clone_size: .; v_call: TRBV18; j_call: TRBJ1-1; cdr3_nt: TGTGCCAGCTCACAGTTTGAGGGCGGAACTGAAGCTTTCTTT; cdr3_aa: CASSQFEGGTEAFF
d_call: TRBD2; clone_size: .; v_call: TRBV7-2; j_call: TRBJ2-7; cdr3_nt: TGTGCCAGCAGCCCGTCCGCGACTAGCGGGAGTGAGCAGTACTTC; cdr3_aa: CASSPSATSGSEQYF
d_call: .; clone_size: .; v_call: TRBV6-2/TRBV6-3; j_call: TRBJ2-5; cdr3_nt: TGTGCCAGCAGTTACCTGGAGACCCAGTACTTC; cdr3_aa: CASSYLETQYF
d_call: TRBD2; clone_size: .; v_call: TRBV5-4; j_call: TRBJ2-1; cdr3_nt: TGTGCCACAACGACGGGACTAGCGGGAGGAGGCAATGAGCAGTTCTTC; cdr3_aa: CATTTGLAGGGNEQFF
d_call: .; clone_size: .; v_call: TRBV19; j_call: TRBJ1-5; cdr3_nt: TGTGCCAGTAGTATCGACGGGGGAACGGGTCAGCCCCAGCATTTT; cdr3_aa: CASSIDGGTGQPQHF
d_call: TRBD2; clone_size: .; v_call: TRBV28; j_call: TRBJ2-7; cdr3_nt: TGTGCCAGCATGAGCGGGAGGAAGAAGCAGTACTTC; cdr3_aa: CASMSGRKKQYF
d_call: TRBD1; clone_size: .; v_call: TRBV19; j_call: TRBJ1-5; cdr3_nt: TGTGCCAGTAGCACAGGACCGGGACAGGTGAATCAGCCCCAGCATTTT; cdr3_aa: CASSTGPGQVNQPQHF
d_call: .; clone_size: .; v_call: TRBV7-9; j_call: TRBJ2-3; cdr3_nt: TGTGCCAGCAGCTTATCGGGACTGACAGATACGCAGTATTTT; cdr3_aa: CASSLSGLTDTQYF
d_call: TRBD1; clone_size: .; v_call: TRBV2; j_call: TRBJ1-3; cdr3_nt: TGTGCCAGCATCCGGGACAGGGGAACAGGAAACACCATATATTTT; cdr3_aa: CASIRDRGTGNTIYF
d_call: TRBD2; clone_size: .; v_call: TRBV9; j_call: TRBJ2-7; cdr3_nt: TGTGCCAGCAGCGTAGCTGTTAGCGGGAGCGCGGGCCCCTACGAGCAGTACTTC; cdr3_aa: CASSVAVSGSAGPYEQYF
d_call: TRBD1; clone_size: .; v_call: TRBV6-5; j_call: TRBJ2-7; cdr3_nt: TGTGCCAGCACTGCGACAGGGGGCAGGAACGAGCAGTACTTC; cdr3_aa: CASTATGGRNEQYF
d_call: .; clone_size: .; v_call: TRBV2; j_call: TRBJ1-2; cdr3_nt: TGTGCCAGCGGGACACGACAAGGTTTCTATGGCTACACCTTC; cdr3_aa: CASGTRQGFYGYTF
d_call: .; clone_size: .; v_call: TRBV6-2/TRBV6-3; j_call: TRBJ1-4; cdr3_nt: TGTGCCAGCAGTTATAGAGGAGGCCGTAATGAAAAACTGTTTTTT; cdr3_aa: CASSYRGGRNEKLFF
d_call: .; clone_size: .; v_call: TRBV30; j_call: TRBJ2-7; cdr3_nt: TGTGCCTCCAGCACAGGGAATTTCGACGAGCAGTACTTC; cdr3_aa: CASSTGNFDEQYF
d_call: .; clone_size: .; v_call: TRBV2; j_call: TRBJ1-1; cdr3_nt: TGTGCCAGCAAGAACCGAGGAGGAGGAAACACTGAAGCTTTCTTT; cdr3_aa: CASKNRGGGNTEAFF